The 5 T cell receptor beta chains below were found in one sample sequenced in a study of molecular identifiers for immune sequencing clone quantification (dated by TCRdb to 2016 to 2019). The library was produced with PCR. For sequencing, a NextSeq 500 was employed. The public reads were run again by TCRdb, first through fastp at Q25 and then through MiXCR, and only productive beta chains were kept. Each CDR3 protein appears once, grouped with its most common genes and DNA. The table for this sample lists hundreds of thousands of distinct CDR3 sequences; less than 30% of them were counted only once. 0.75% to 0.8% of the sample lies in the top ten. Material for sequencing was naive CD8+ T cells from blood, with Jurkat cell RNA spiked in. The sample's cell subset or site label, decoded: FACS-sorted CD8+CD4-CCR7+CD45RA+ naive T cells. Source of these receptors: a human donor in good health. Some libraries in this study had Jurkat cell RNA spiked in.

This clonotype has more than one count but fewer than ten. The V gene is TRBV5-4, the J gene TRBJ1-2; 10 bases match TRBD1. Trimming cost V 0 bases and J 4 bases; bases outside gene matches: 6. The CDR3 is made up of 16 amino acids. The V gene's germline CDR1 is SGHNT and CDR2 YYREEE (reference sequence). The CDR3 bases are TGTGCCAGCAGCTTGGGGACAGGGGGAACGAGCTATGGCTACACCTTC. Its protein product is CASSLGTGGTSYGYTF.

This clonotype was counted many times. The rearrangement joins TRBV7-9 to TRBJ2-7; the D gene is possibly TRBD2 (6 bases). The germline V gene encodes CDR1 SEHNR and CDR2 FQNEAQ (reference sequence). Trimming cost V 4 bases and J 6 bases, with 10 bases left between them. The length of the CDR3 is 12 residues. CDR3 in amino acids: CASSSQGGEQYF. The CDR3 coding sequence is TGTGCCAGCAGCTCTCAGGGAGGCGAGCAGTACTTC.

This clonotype was seen ten or more times. CDR3 DNA: TGTGCCAGCAGTTACTCGGTGGCGGTCAATCAGCCCCAGCATTTT. This gives the protein CASSYSVAVNQPQHF. The rearrangement uses TRBV6-6 and TRBJ1-5; D not certain. With 0 bases removed from V and 3 bases from J, the gap between germline ends came to 9 bases. The CDR3 extends over 15 amino acids. CDR1 is MNHNY, CDR2 SVGAGI, per germline (reference sequence).

About this clonotype itself: One end of the junction is discordant with germline, which a read error may explain. The DNA of the CDR3 is TGTGCCAGCAGCTTAGAACAGCCCTCCCACGAGCAGTACTTC. As protein: CASSLEQPSHEQYF. The chain uses TRBV7-9 and TRBJ2-7; D not resolved. The germline V gene encodes CDR1 SEHNR and CDR2 FQNEAQ (reference sequence). This CDR3 is 14 amino acids long.

The J gene is TRBJ2-1, the V gene TRBV12-5, with D perhaps matching TRBD1 (6 bases). This CDR3 spans 12 amino acids. Germline V gene lookup returns CDR1 LGHNT and CDR2 FRNRAP. V gave up 2 bases and J gave up 7 bases, with 6 bases separating them. The CDR3: CASGLRGNEQFF. CDR3 DNA sequence: TGTGCTAGTGGTTTGAGGGGGAATGAGCAGTTCTTC. Drawing the rest from reference TRBV12-5 and TRBJ2-1, the complete variable domain is DARVTQTPRHKVTEMGQEVTMRCQPILGHNTVFWYRQTMMQGLELLAYFRNRAPLDDSGMPKDRFSAEMPDATLATLKIQPSEPRDSAVYFCASGLRGNEQFFGPGTRLTVL.